The T cell receptor (beta chain) described here comes from a study of T cell repertoires and HLA-DP antigens. For the study at large: Sorted CD137+CD4+ samples averaged about 210 ng DNA; pre-culture CD4+ samples, about 1,200 ng. Regarding the study as a whole: Clones undetected before culture averaged roughly 40% against one allele and approximately 51% against the other.

Amplification used primers for 54 TRBV and 13 TRBJ segments. This table comes from immunoSEQ multiplex PCR, and its TCRdb copy is limited to in-frame clones, with some not included. The sample holds approximately 90,000 clones, around nine tenths seen once. Negative selection yielded untouched CD4+ T cells of average about 98% purity. The CDR3 loop spans 16 amino acids. CDR1 and CDR2 from the germline V gene are GTSNPN and SVGIG (reference sequence). The ends lost 8 bases at V and 11 bases at J; junction bases unmatched: 26. In the case of this clone: Antigen specificity is unknown.

The sample taken for sequencing was CD4+ T cells from PBMCs. The sequence was obtained from a man in his fifties or sixties in good health and CMV-seronegative. The chain recombines TRBV30 with TRBJ1-1; 7 bases are a match to TRBD1. The DNA for the CDR3 is TGTGCCCAAAAGAGAGGGGGCGGTCCGGATCTTTCGGAGGCTTTCTTT. It yields the protein CAQKRGGGPDLSEAFF.